The 9 T cell receptor beta chains in this list originate from one sample, sequenced in a study of breast tumors, draining lymph nodes, adjacent tissues. TCRdb re-derived calls from the multiplex PCR reads in MiXCR, one entry per CDR3 protein. The sample lists under 20,000 distinct CDR3 sequences, approximately 57% occurring once. The sample consisted of tumor-adjacent breast tissue. The receptors were sampled from a female donor with breast cancer. Some clones in this sample may be carry-over from other donors' samples.

This clonotype is large in the sample. The chain recombines TRBV20-1 with TRBJ2-7; 8 bases align to TRBD2. The CDR3 sequence is 15 residues long. The ends lost 6 bases at V and 2 bases at J; junction bases unmatched: 12. Germline values: CDR1 DFQATT, CDR2 SNEGSKA (reference sequence). The DNA of the CDR3 is TGCAGTGCCGGAGGAAGCGGGGGAAGAGCCTACGAGCAGTACTTC. Translation gives CSAGGSGGRAYEQYF.

This chain joins TRBV7-2 and TRBJ2-7; 11 bases are a match to TRBD1. The CDR3 has 16 amino acids. J gave up 4 bases and V 4 bases, and 9 bases lay outside the gene matches. The germline gives CDR1 SGHTA, CDR2 FQGNSA. The CDR3 reads CASSYKWTGGEYEQYF. The CDR3 nucleotides are TGTGCCAGCAGCTACAAATGGACAGGGGGCGAGTACGAGCAGTACTTC.

The V call is TRBV19, the J call TRBJ1-5; D uncertain. Germline values: CDR1 LNHDA, CDR2 SQIVND (reference sequence). This CDR3 is built from 14 residues. Trimming shortened V by 7 bases and J by 3 bases, and 13 bases separated the two germline ends. CDR3 amino acids: CASTPGWNNQPQHF. The CDR3 nucleotides read TGTGCCAGTACCCCCGGTTGGAACAATCAGCCCCAGCATTTT.

This chain connects TRBV18 to TRBJ2-5; D possibly uses TRBD1 or TRBD2 (5 bases each). This CDR3 is built from 15 residues. In germline, CDR1 is KGHSH, CDR2 LQKENI. The germline V and J ends were trimmed by 3 bases and 2 bases, with 13 bases remaining between them. The CDR3 region is CASSPRGRGQETQYF. Written as DNA, the CDR3 is TGTGCCAGCTCACCCCGGGGTAGGGGTCAAGAGACCCAGTACTTC.

The chain uses TRBV2 and TRBJ2-1; a weak D match, TRBD1 (5 bases). Germline V gene sequence: CDR1 SNHLY, CDR2 FYNNEI. The CDR3 has 15 amino acids. Deletions cut 8 bases from V and 1 base from J, with 15 bases between. The CDR3 nucleotides read TGTGCCAGCTCCAGACAGATCAAATCCTACAATGAGCAGTTCTTC. It is translated as CASSRQIKSYNEQFF.

The V and J genes are TRBV9 and TRBJ2-1; 10 bases are shared with TRBD2. V trimming: 2 bases; J trimming: 6 bases; junction bases outside the gene matches: 2. CDR3 length: 14 amino acids. Germline-derived CDR1 and CDR2 are SGDLS and YYNGEE. CDR3 residues: CASSVSGGANEQFF. DNA of the CDR3: TGTGCCAGCAGCGTGAGCGGGGGGGCCAATGAGCAGTTCTTC.

This clonotype was recorded once. CDR3: CSARGKGTNEKLFF. The CDR3 coding sequence is TGCAGTGCTAGAGGGAAGGGCACTAATGAAAAACTGTTTTTT. The rearrangement joins TRBV20-1 to TRBJ1-4; D remains unclear. The CDR3 spans 14 residues. From germline, CDR1 is DFQATT and CDR2 SNEGSKA (reference sequence). V was clipped by 1 base and J by 2 bases, with 8 bases between them.

The sample holds many counts of this clonotype. The chain uses TRBV6-6 and TRBJ1-1; no definite D call. Per the germline V gene, CDR1 is MNHNY and CDR2 is SVGAGI (reference sequence). The CDR3 runs 14 residues. The V gene lost 0 bases and the J gene lost 7 bases, with 12 bases spanning the gap. The CDR3 loop is CASSYSGSPGEAFF. CDR3 DNA sequence: TGTGCCAGCAGTTACTCCGGGAGCCCCGGTGAAGCTTTCTTT.

In this sample, this clonotype turned up once. CDR3 region: CSALTGALGYTF. The CDR3 bases are TGCAGTGCTCTTACAGGGGCGCTTGGCTACACCTTC. The chain carries TRBV20-1 and TRBJ1-2, with TRBD1 matching 7 bases. Germline CDR1 and CDR2: DFQATT and SNEGSKA (reference sequence). The length of the CDR3 is 12 residues. Trimming cost V 5 bases and J 7 bases; bases outside gene matches: 7.